These 26 T cell receptor beta chains were all obtained from the same sample, sequenced in a study of blood T cell repertoires in COVID-19. The table came from immunoSEQ multiplex PCR; TCRdb's copy has only in-frame clones and leaves some out. The sample carries nearly 90,000 clones, 72% recorded once. The sequencing input was peripheral blood. The receptors stem from a woman aged 80 or over with acute or convalescent COVID-19.

The rearrangement uses TRBV24-1 and TRBJ2-7, with 7 bases lining up with TRBD2. V was pared by 7 bases and J by 3 bases, with 8 bases of the junction left unmatched. The CDR3 sequence is 14 residues long. In germline, CDR1 is KGHDR, CDR2 SFDVKD. The CDR3 loop reads CATRREGRFYEQYF. CDR3 sequence (DNA): TGTGCCACCAGGAGGGAGGGAAGATTCTACGAGCAGTACTTC.

The rearrangement joins TRBV3-1 (or the pseudogene TRBV3-2) to TRBJ2-7; TRBD2 matches 9 bases. Per germline, CDR1 LGHDT and CDR2 YNNKEL (reference sequence). V was pared by 3 bases and J by 4 bases, with 7 bases of the junction left unmatched. The CDR3 extends over 15 amino acids. The CDR3 loop is CASSHPPGLAYEQYF. The CDR3 nucleotides read TGTGCCAGCAGCCATCCACCGGGACTAGCTTACGAGCAGTACTTC.

This clone was seen a few times. J is TRBJ2-5 and V is TRBV29-1; no reliable D call. CDR1 is SQVTM and CDR2 is ANQGSEA in the germline V gene. The length of the CDR3 is 12 residues. V was trimmed by 4 bases and J by 0 bases, leaving 6 bases between them. The CDR3: CSVVTDQETQYF. CDR3 DNA: TGCAGCGTTGTAACAGACCAAGAGACCCAGTACTTC. Drawing the rest from reference TRBV29-1 and TRBJ2-5, the complete variable domain is SAVISQKPSRDICQRGTSLTIQCQVDSQVTMMFWYRQQPGQSLTLIATANQGSEATYESGFVIDKFPISRPNLTFSTLTVSNMSPEDSSIYLCSVVTDQETQYFGPGTRLLVL.

This chain joins TRBV7-2 and TRBJ2-1; tentatively, D is TRBD2 (6 bases). The V end was cut by 1 base, the J end by 3 bases, with 10 bases between. Germline lookup yields CDR1 SGHTA and CDR2 FQGNSA. There are 15 residues in the CDR3. The CDR3 spells CASSLELAIYNEQFF. The CDR3 nucleotides are TGTGCCAGCAGCTTAGAACTAGCTATCTACAATGAGCAGTTCTTC.

This clone was observed a handful of times. The chain joins TRBV10-1 to TRBJ1-4; D is uncertain. Germline CDR1 and CDR2: WNHNN and SYGVQD (reference sequence). V lost 6 bases, J lost 5 bases, and 19 bases lay in between. CDR3 length: 16 amino acids. CDR3 sequence (DNA): TGCGCCAGCAGCCCCACCCCGGCAGGCGCAAATGAAAAACTGTTTTTT. It is translated as CASSPTPAGANEKLFF.

This clone was seen only a few times. The chain carries TRBV4-2 and TRBJ1-4; D is perhaps TRBD1 (6 bases). Germline-derived CDR1 and CDR2 are LGHNA and YNFKEQ. CDR3 size: 14 residues. Trimming pared 1 base from V and 5 bases from J, leaving 8 bases between. The CDR3 sequence is CASSQVQGNEKLFF. CDR3 nucleotide sequence: TGTGCCAGCAGCCAAGTACAGGGAAATGAAAAACTGTTTTTT.

The rearrangement joins TRBV10-3 to TRBJ2-1; D is possibly TRBD2 (5 bases). This CDR3 has 15 residues. Trimming removed 0 bases from V and 3 bases from J, with 9 bases in between. CDR1 and CDR2 from the germline V gene are ENHRY and SYGVKD. The chain's CDR3 is CAISESRVSYNEQFF. DNA of the CDR3: TGTGCCATCAGTGAGTCGCGGGTTAGCTACAATGAGCAGTTCTTC.

This clone was observed a few times. The rearrangement joins TRBV5-5 to TRBJ1-6, with 9 nucleotides matching TRBD1. CDR1 is SGHKS, CDR2 YYEKEE, per germline (reference sequence). Trimming at V came to 0 bases and at J to 0 bases, leaving 7 bases not matched to a gene. The CDR3 contains 19 residues. Here the CDR3 reads CASSLGGTGPFSYNSPLHF. CDR3 bases: TGTGCCAGCAGCTTGGGAGGGACAGGGCCATTCTCCTATAATTCACCCCTCCACTTT.

This clone has a single count. The V call is TRBV18, the J call TRBJ2-3, with D perhaps matching TRBD2 (6 bases). Germline V gene sequence: CDR1 KGHSH, CDR2 LQKENI. The CDR3 is 16 amino acids. Trimming stripped 6 bases from V and 1 base from J, with 17 bases between. CDR3 DNA: TGTGCCAGCTCCTCGAACGGGGGAGAGGGCACAGATACGCAGTATTTT. Its protein product is CASSSNGGEGTDTQYF.

This clone has only one observation. The chain recombines TRBV29-1 with TRBJ1-1; a possible D gene is TRBD1 (6 bases). Germline loops: CDR1 SQVTM, CDR2 ANQGSEA. The CDR3 consists of 16 residues. Trimming removed 0 bases at V and 5 bases at J, with 19 bases between. The CDR3 DNA reads TGCAGCGTTGAAGAATGGGTGACAGGAATTGGGACTGAAGCTTTCTTT. Translating gives CSVEEWVTGIGTEAFF.

The chain carries TRBV7-2 and TRBJ2-3; TRBD2 is a possible D gene (5 bases). Trimming stripped 6 bases from V and 0 bases from J, with 13 bases between. The CDR3 runs to 15 residues. Germline CDR1 SGHTA, CDR2 FQGNSA. The CDR3 loop reads CASSRGYGSTDTQYF. In DNA, the CDR3 is TGTGCCAGCAGTCGGGGTTATGGGAGCACAGATACGCAGTATTTT.

This clone was counted a few times. The gene calls are TRBV9 and TRBJ2-5, with 12 bases lining up with TRBD1. CDR3 length equals 19 residues. From germline, CDR1 is SGDLS and CDR2 YYNGEE. With 0 bases clipped from V and 5 bases from J, the junction kept 14 bases outside the gene matches. The chain's CDR3 is CASSVEPQPGTGGGETQYF. DNA for the CDR3: TGTGCCAGCAGCGTAGAACCCCAGCCCGGGACAGGGGGCGGCGAGACCCAGTACTTC.

V is TRBV4-2 and J is TRBJ1-1, with no clear D. V was pared by 0 bases and J by 4 bases, with 15 bases between. Germline CDR1 LGHNA, CDR2 YNFKEQ. The CDR3 length is 16 residues. CDR3 sequence reads: CASSQDLVMGSTEAFF. The CDR3 DNA reads as TGTGCCAGCAGCCAAGATTTAGTCATGGGGAGCACTGAAGCTTTCTTT.

The CDR3 sequence: CASRPYRQGAWDTEAFF. The CDR3 DNA follows: TGTGCCAGCAGGCCCTACCGACAGGGGGCTTGGGACACTGAAGCTTTCTTT. The gene calls are TRBV21-1 and TRBJ1-1; the D call TRBD1 from the table was never checked on the DNA. TRBV21-1 is marked as a pseudogene. The CDR3 has 17 amino acids.

The chain joins TRBV7-2 to TRBJ1-3; a weak D match, TRBD1 (5 bases). This CDR3 is built from 16 residues. Germline V CDR1 and CDR2: SGHTA, FQGNSA. The V end was cut by 6 bases, the J end by 0 bases, with 15 bases between. CDR3 protein: CASSSTGDVSGNTIYF. In nucleotides, the CDR3 is TGTGCCAGCAGTTCTACGGGGGATGTCTCTGGAAACACCATATATTTT.

The chain uses TRBV6-2 or TRBV6-3 and TRBJ1-2, with TRBD1 matching 9 bases. V lost 3 bases to trimming and J lost 6 bases; unmatched junction nucleotides: 11. Germline V gives CDR1 MNHEY, CDR2 SVGEGT. The CDR3 has 16 amino acids. CDR3 amino acids: CASSYPEQGAGDGYTF. The CDR3 DNA sequence: TGTGCCAGCAGTTATCCCGAACAGGGGGCCGGGGATGGCTACACCTTC.

J is TRBJ1-1 and V is TRBV2; 7 nucleotides match TRBD1. Germline V gene data show CDR1 as SNHLY and CDR2 as FYNNEI. This CDR3 contains 12 residues. The trim removed 5 bases at V and 10 bases at J, leaving 7 bases unmatched. For the CDR3, the DNA is TGTGCCAGCAGTTCAGACAGGGTGTTAGCTTTCTTT. Translation: CASSSDRVLAFF. The full variable domain, with the rest looked up from reference TRBV2 and TRBJ1-1, is EPEVTQTPSHQVTQMGQEVILRCVPISNHLYFYWYRQILGQKVEFLVSFYNNEISEKSEIFDDQFSVERPDGSNFTLKIRSTKLEDSAMYFCASSSDRVLAFFGQGTRLTVV.

V is TRBV5-4 and J is TRBJ1-2; 8 positions agree with TRBD1. Germline lookup yields CDR1 SGHNT and CDR2 YYREEE (reference sequence). CDR3 length equals 14 residues. V shed 4 bases, J shed 0 bases, and the junction held 2 bases outside the gene matches. The CDR3 sequence: CASSPDRANYGYTF. CDR3 nucleotides: TGTGCCAGCAGCCCGGACAGGGCTAACTATGGCTACACCTTC.

The chain is built from TRBV9 and TRBJ2-5; 9 positions match TRBD2. After removal of 2 bases from V and 0 bases from J, the junction contained 5 bases not matched to a gene. The CDR3 has 16 residues. CDR1 and CDR2 (germline): SGDLS, YYNGEE. Here the CDR3 DNA reads TGTGCCAGCAGCGTTGGGCTAGCGGGGAACCAAGAGACCCAGTACTTC. Its protein is CASSVGLAGNQETQYF.

The rearrangement links TRBV29-1 to TRBJ2-7; the D gene is possibly TRBD1 (5 bases). The CDR3 spans 13 residues. CDR1 and CDR2 (germline): SQVTM, ANQGSEA. The V end was cut by 5 bases, the J end by 3 bases, with 14 bases between. The DNA of the CDR3 is TGCAGCGTTCAGGGCGGTACCAACTACGAGCAGTACTTC. It is translated as CSVQGGTNYEQYF.

This chain uses TRBV5-1 with TRBJ1-2; D unclear. Between the trimmed V and J ends, which lost 0 bases and 8 bases, there was a span of 23 bases. The CDR3 runs to 17 residues. Germline V gene sequence: CDR1 SGHRS, CDR2 YFSETQ. The CDR3 DNA reads TGCGCCAGCAGCTTGGTCGAGTGGAAAATGACATCTATGGGCTACACCTTC. Translated: CASSLVEWKMTSMGYTF.

This chain connects TRBV9 to TRBJ1-5; perhaps TRBD1 as D (6 bases). The CDR3 length is 16 residues. The ends were cut back, 0 bases at V and 4 bases at J, with 14 bases in the middle. Germline CDR1 reads SGDLS; CDR2 reads YYNGEE. The CDR3 DNA reads TGTGCCAGCAGCGTAGGGGCAGGGGAAGGGAATCAGCCCCAGCATTTT. Its translation is CASSVGAGEGNQPQHF.

This clone has only one observation. This chain uses TRBV28 with TRBJ2-7; maybe TRBD1 (5 bases). The CDR3 sequence is 14 residues long. Trimming took off 7 bases at V and 3 bases at J, with 16 bases between the two ends. Germline values: CDR1 MDHEN, CDR2 SYDVKM. In nucleotides, the CDR3 is TGTGCCAGCACCCCCTTGTGGACAAGCTACGAGCAGTACTTC. This encodes CASTPLWTSYEQYF.

This clone was observed once. V is TRBV6-5 and J is TRBJ1-6; no reliable D call. Per germline, CDR1 MNHEY and CDR2 SVGAGI. The CDR3 contains 12 residues. V dropped 7 bases and J dropped 8 bases, with 9 bases sitting between them. The CDR3 nucleotides read TGTGCCAGCAAATACAGTCATTCACCCCTCCACTTT. Protein product: CASKYSHSPLHF.

Only one count was recorded for this clone. The chain links TRBV5-4 to TRBJ2-1; 12 bases fit TRBD1. The CDR3 loop spans 15 amino acids. The ends lost 4 bases at V and 4 bases at J; junction bases unmatched: 3. Germline assignment: CDR1 SGHNT and CDR2 YYREEE (reference sequence). CDR3 residues: CASSEGQGAYNEQFF. The DNA of the CDR3 is TGTGCCAGCAGCGAGGGACAGGGGGCGTACAATGAGCAGTTCTTC.

The rearrangement joins TRBV28 to TRBJ2-5, with 7 bases that match TRBD1. Germline V gives CDR1 MDHEN, CDR2 SYDVKM. This CDR3 region has 13 residues. The V and J ends lost 5 bases and 2 bases, in that order; junction bases with no gene match: 2. CDR3 in amino acids: CASSPTGQETQYF. The CDR3 nucleotides read TGTGCCAGCAGTCCGACAGGGCAAGAGACCCAGTACTTC.